Listed here are 17 T cell receptor beta chains from one sample, sequenced in a study of response to subunit inactivated influenza vaccine. TCRdb reanalysed the RT-PCR reads using MiXCR and keeps one entry per CDR3 protein. The sample lists just under 250,000 distinct CDR3 sequences; 12% were seen once. The specimen comprised non-naive T cells sorted from PBMCs, sampled 14 to 15 days before vaccination. The receptors originated from a man aged 50 to 59 who received an inactivated influenza vaccine.

J is TRBJ2-2 and V is TRBV6-5; D is perhaps TRBD2 (6 bases). Trimming left V 0 bases short and J 1 base short, with 12 bases between. The CDR3 loop spans 17 amino acids. In germline, CDR1 is MNHEY, CDR2 SVGAGI. CDR3 nucleotides: TGTGCCAGCAGTTACTCTATATCCGGGAGGAACACCGGGGAGCTGTTTTTT. It yields the protein CASSYSISGRNTGELFF.

The table lists this clonotype with a few counts. This chain uses TRBV27 with TRBJ2-7; D may be TRBD1 (6 bases). The V end lost 6 bases, the J end lost 5 bases, and 17 bases lay between the germline ends. The germline gives CDR1 MNHEY, CDR2 SMNVEV (reference sequence). CDR3 length: 14 amino acids. CDR3 sequence: CASRTQGVPNEQYF. CDR3 DNA: TGTGCCAGCAGGACACAGGGAGTTCCTAACGAGCAGTACTTC.

The J gene is TRBJ2-1, the V gene TRBV5-1; D not certain. Germline CDR1 and CDR2: SGHRS and YFSETQ. The V and J ends lost 3 bases and 8 bases respectively, with 12 bases between them. CDR3 length equals 13 residues. The CDR3 loop reads CASSSEVIHEQFF. The CDR3 bases are TGCGCCAGCAGCTCGGAAGTGATCCATGAGCAGTTCTTC.

This clonotype was seen only a few times. The V and J genes are TRBV14 and TRBJ2-1, with 10 bases fitting TRBD2. Trimming took 3 bases from V and 7 from J; bases not matched to a gene: 9. Germline-derived CDR1 and CDR2 are SGHDN and FVKESK. There are 16 residues in the CDR3. The CDR3 DNA reads as TGTGCCAGCAGCCATCTGTCTAGCGGGAGTTGGAATGAGCAGTTCTTC. Protein product: CASSHLSSGSWNEQFF.

The chain is built from TRBV3-1 and TRBJ1-1, with D uncertain. Trimming removed 4 bases at V and 4 bases at J, with 13 bases between. The CDR3 runs 14 residues. The V gene's germline CDR1 is LGHDT and CDR2 YNNKEL (reference sequence). For the CDR3, the DNA is TGTGCCAGCAGCCCCTTAGGAGTATCCACTGAAGCTTTCTTT. This codes for CASSPLGVSTEAFF. Combining the CDR3 with reference TRBV3-1 and TRBJ1-1 gives the whole variable domain DTAVSQTPKYLVTQMGNDKSIKCEQNLGHDTMYWYKQDSKKFLKIMFSYNNKELIINETVPNRFSPKSPDKAHLNLHINSLELGDSAVYFCASSPLGVSTEAFFGQGTRLTVV.

In its sample, this clonotype was seen many times. This chain links TRBV20-1 with TRBJ2-2; TRBD2 matches 11 bases. There are 15 residues in the CDR3. Germline CDR1 and CDR2: DFQATT and SNEGSKA (reference sequence). V lost 7 bases and J lost 4; bases outside the gene matches: 8. DNA of the CDR3: TGCAGTGGAAGCCCCACTAGCGGGAGCACCGGGGAGCTGTTTTTT. Translation gives CSGSPTSGSTGELFF.

This clonotype was detected ten times or more. This chain links TRBV5-1 with TRBJ2-1; 8 bases agree with TRBD2. The V segment lost 4 bases and the J segment 7 bases; nucleotides outside the gene matches: 10. CDR3 length equals 15 residues. Germline V gene data show CDR1 as SGHRS and CDR2 as YFSETQ. The DNA for the CDR3 is TGCGCCAGCAGCCTGATCGGGGGGGCCAGGAATGAGCAGTTCTTC. Its translation: CASSLIGGARNEQFF.

This chain connects TRBV7-2 to TRBJ2-5, with 9 bases fitting TRBD1. Germline V gene data show CDR1 as SGHTA and CDR2 as FQGNSA. The CDR3 length is 16 residues. With V trimmed by 2 bases and J by 1 base, 5 bases remained unmatched. CDR3 residues: CASSLTTGGFQETQYF. The CDR3 DNA reads as TGTGCCAGCAGCTTAACGACAGGGGGATTCCAAGAGACCCAGTACTTC.

The sample holds a few counts of this clonotype. The chain combines TRBV9 with TRBJ2-4, with D perhaps assigned TRBD1 or TRBD2 (6 bases each). Germline CDR1 SGDLS, CDR2 YYNGEE. V was cut by 4 bases and J by 7 bases, with 12 bases left in between. The CDR3 runs to 13 residues. In DNA form, the CDR3 reads TGTGCCAGCAGCCCTCAGGGGAGGAACATTCAGTACTTC. Translation gives CASSPQGRNIQYF. Drawing the rest from reference TRBV9 and TRBJ2-4, the complete variable domain is DSGVTQTPKHLITATGQRVTLRCSPRSGDLSVYWYQQSLDQGLQFLIQYYNGEERAKGNILERFSAQQFPDLHSELNLSSLELGDSALYFCASSPQGRNIQYFGAGTRLSVL.

This clonotype was detected only a few times. The chain is built from TRBV7-9 and TRBJ2-1, with D possibly being TRBD2 (5 bases). CDR1 SEHNR and CDR2 FQNEAQ come from the germline V gene (reference sequence). This CDR3 has 16 residues. Trimming shortened V by 5 bases and J by 4 bases, and 18 bases separated the two germline ends. CDR3 loop: CASSTLPVDYYNEQFF. The CDR3 DNA reads TGTGCCAGCAGCACACTCCCGGTAGACTATTACAATGAGCAGTTCTTC.

CDR3 sequence reads: CASSFDRGYNEQFF. The DNA of the CDR3 is TGTGCCAGCAGCTTCGACAGGGGCTACAATGAGCAGTTCTTC. V and J are TRBV7-3 and TRBJ2-1; TRBD1 aligns across 8 bases. The germline gives CDR1 SGHTA, CDR2 FQGTGA. The CDR3 has 14 residues. With V trimmed by 3 bases and J by 3 bases, 1 base remained unmatched.

The sample holds a few counts of this clonotype. One end of the junction varies from germline; a read error may be responsible. V is TRBV20-1 and J is TRBJ1-1, with D tentatively TRBD1 (5 bases). The CDR3 length is 14 residues. CDR1 and CDR2 from the germline V gene are DFQATT and SNEGSKA (reference sequence). CDR3 in amino acids: CSTRSDRLNTEAFF. CDR3 in DNA: TGCAGTACTAGATCTGACAGACTGAACACTGAAGCTTTCTTT.

This clonotype was observed a few times. The CDR3 spells CSVGQVNGYTF. The DNA of the CDR3 is TGCAGCGTTGGTCAGGTTAATGGCTACACCTTC. V is TRBV29-1 and J is TRBJ1-2; D is ambiguous. Germline values: CDR1 SQVTM, CDR2 ANQGSEA. CDR3 size: 11 residues. V was trimmed by 4 bases and J by 6 bases, leaving 9 bases between them.

This sequence joins TRBV7-6 and TRBJ2-1, with 7 bases lining up with TRBD1. Germline CDR1 reads SGHVS; CDR2 reads FNYEAQ. This CDR3 spans 15 amino acids. V gave up 5 bases and J gave up 1 base; unmatched junction bases: 5. CDR3: CASSEKGQSYNEQFF. In DNA form, the CDR3 reads TGTGCCAGCAGCGAAAAGGGACAGTCCTACAATGAGCAGTTCTTC.

The V call is TRBV3-1, the J call TRBJ1-4; D gene uncertain. V lost 2 bases and J lost 5, with 0 bases in between. Germline V gives CDR1 LGHDT, CDR2 YNNKEL (reference sequence). The CDR3 is made up of 11 amino acids. For the CDR3, the DNA is TGTGCCAGCAGCCAAAATGAAAAACTGTTTTTT. Translation: CASSQNEKLFF.

About this clonotype itself: It may be a read error: a sequence one base away is much more abundant. The chain recombines TRBV29-1 with TRBJ2-2; 7 bases agree with TRBD1. The CDR3 extends over 17 amino acids. Germline assignment: CDR1 SQVTM and CDR2 ANQGSEA. The CDR3 protein is CSAAGTATSANTGELSF. The CDR3 nucleotides are TGCAGCGCTGCCGGGACAGCGACTTCGGCGAACACCGGGGAGCTGTCTTTT.

The chain links TRBV12-3 or TRBV12-4 to TRBJ1-2, with D tentatively TRBD1 (5 bases). V dropped 1 base and J dropped 7 bases, with 13 bases sitting between them. This CDR3 contains 14 residues. The CDR3 protein is CASSLDKGASGYTF. CDR3 DNA: TGTGCCAGCAGTTTAGACAAAGGGGCGTCTGGCTACACCTTC.